These 3 T cell receptor beta chains were sequenced from one sample in a study of cytomegalovirus exposure and HLA in healthy donors. PCR used 60 Vbeta primers and 13 Jbeta primers. Method: immunoSEQ multiplex PCR; TCRdb's copy keeps in-frame clones and lacks some. The sample lists over 150,000 clones, over 75% occurring once. Material: PBMCs. The receptors shown here come from a woman aged 40 to 50 in good health and CMV-seropositive.

This clone was detected once. The genes are TRBV5-1 and TRBJ2-1; TRBD2 aligns across 10 bases. The germline V gene has CDR1 SGHRS and CDR2 YFSETQ. V shed 1 base and J 6 bases; nucleotides not matched to a gene: 4. The CDR3 has 15 residues. CDR3 coding DNA: TGCGCCAGCAGCTTGAGCCTAGCGGGAGCCAATGAGCAGTTCTTC. This encodes CASSLSLAGANEQFF.

The chain has TRBV6-5 and TRBJ2-1; 11 bases fit TRBD1. This CDR3 spans 15 amino acids. J lost 7 bases, V lost 6 bases, and 8 bases had no gene match. Per the germline V gene, CDR1 is MNHEY and CDR2 is SVGAGI. CDR3 amino acids: CASRIGQGARNEQFF. The CDR3 region has the DNA TGTGCCAGCAGGATCGGACAGGGGGCGCGGAATGAGCAGTTCTTC.

This chain joins TRBV30 and TRBJ1-5; D remains unclear. Germline CDR1 is GTSNPN and CDR2 is SVGIG (reference sequence). V was shortened by 0 bases and J by 3 bases, with 9 bases between the two germline ends. CDR3 length equals 14 residues. This CDR3 reads CAWSVRGSNQPQHF. For the CDR3, the DNA is TGTGCCTGGAGTGTACGGGGTTCCAATCAGCCCCAGCATTTT. Full variable domain (rest looked up from reference TRBV30 and TRBJ1-5): SQTIHQWPATLVQPVGSPLSLECTVEGTSNPNLYWYRQAAGRGLQLLFYSVGIGQISSEVPQNLSASRPQDRQFILSSKKLLLSDSGFYLCAWSVRGSNQPQHFGDGTRLSIL.